This record covers a single T cell receptor (beta chain). Original analysis: From reference gene primer amplification, estimates of nucleated cell counts were derived. Some clones are missing from TCRdb's copy, which holds only in-frame ones; the method was immunoSEQ multiplex PCR. V, J and clone size reflect that table, while D and trimming were determined from the DNA. The sample gives about 200,000 clones, about nine tenths of which show up once; under 2% is in the top ten. These data come from a study of blood T cell repertoires in COVID-19. Study summary: Acute-phase and convalescent COVID-19 samples originated in the United States, Italy and Spain. Sources were T cells, B-cell-depleted T cells, or PBMCs; the material itself was cDNA or gDNA.

The CDR3 spans 15 residues. Looked up from germline, CDR1 is SGHTA and CDR2 is FQGNSA. V lost 1 base to trimming and J lost 5 bases, with 12 bases between them. This receptor was obtained from a young man with active or convalescent COVID-19. Input material: peripheral blood. This chain links TRBV7-2 with TRBJ1-5; D is possibly TRBD1 (6 bases). CDR3 nucleotides: TGTGCCAGCAGCTTAGGGGGCCAGGGGTATCAGCCCCAGCATTTT. Its protein product is CASSLGGQGYQPQHF.